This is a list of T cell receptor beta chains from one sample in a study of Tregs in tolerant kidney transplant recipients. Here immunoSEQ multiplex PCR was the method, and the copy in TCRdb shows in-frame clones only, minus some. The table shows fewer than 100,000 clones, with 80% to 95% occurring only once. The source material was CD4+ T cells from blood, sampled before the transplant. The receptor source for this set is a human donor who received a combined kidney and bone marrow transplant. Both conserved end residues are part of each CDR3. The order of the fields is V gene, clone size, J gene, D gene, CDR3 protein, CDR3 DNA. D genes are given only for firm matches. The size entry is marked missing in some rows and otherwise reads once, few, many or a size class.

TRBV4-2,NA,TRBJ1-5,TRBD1,CASSQENRQGIDQPQHF,TGTGCCAGCAGCCAAGAGAACCGACAGGGCATTGATCAGCCCCAGCATTTT
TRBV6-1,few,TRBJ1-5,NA,CASSARGVRNQPQHF,TGTGCCAGCAGCGCCCGGGGGGTCAGAAATCAGCCCCAGCATTTT
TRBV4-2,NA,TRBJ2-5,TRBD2,CASSQGVAGGPGQETQYF,TGTGCCAGCAGCCAAGGAGTAGCGGGGGGGCCAGGGCAAGAGACCCAGTACTTC
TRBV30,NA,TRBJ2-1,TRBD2,CAWSGTSGIYNEQFF,TGTGCCTGGAGTGGGACTAGCGGGATCTACAATGAGCAGTTCTTC
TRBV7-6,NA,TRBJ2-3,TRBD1,CASSPQTGVGTDTQYF,TGTGCCAGCAGCCCCCAGACAGGGGTAGGCACAGATACGCAGTATTTT
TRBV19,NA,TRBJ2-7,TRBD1,CASSIKWTGGYEQYF,TGTGCCAGTAGTATCAAGTGGACAGGGGGTTACGAGCAGTACTTC
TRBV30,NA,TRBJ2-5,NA,CAWSVQGSWETQYF,TGTGCCTGGAGTGTACAAGGTAGCTGGGAGACCCAGTACTTC
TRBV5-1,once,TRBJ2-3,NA,CASRYGTVDGSTDTQYF,TGCGCCAGCCGGTATGGGACTGTTGACGGAAGCACAGATACGCAGTATTTT
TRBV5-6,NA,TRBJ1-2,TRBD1,CASSFETGGVFDDGYTF,TGTGCCAGCAGCTTCGAGACAGGGGGCGTTTTTGACGATGGCTACACCTTC
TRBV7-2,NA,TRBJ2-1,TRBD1,CASSRTGQQFF,TGTGCCAGCAGCCGGACAGGCCAGCAGTTCTTC
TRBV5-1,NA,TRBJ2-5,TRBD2,CASGRLAGGQQETQYF,TGCGCCAGCGGGAGACTAGCGGGGGGGCAACAAGAGACCCAGTACTTC
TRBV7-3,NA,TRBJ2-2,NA,CASSLSQGGNTGELFF,TGTGCCAGCAGCTTAAGTCAGGGAGGGAACACCGGGGAGCTGTTTTTT
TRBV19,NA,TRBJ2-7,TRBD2,CASTRLAGRGEQYF,TGTGCCAGTACACGGCTAGCGGGGCGTGGGGAGCAGTACTTC
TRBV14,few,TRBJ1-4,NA,CASSKRQVEEKLFF,TGTGCCAGCAGCAAGCGACAGGTAGAGGAAAAACTGTTTTTT
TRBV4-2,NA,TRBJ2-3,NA,CASSQGPVLGSDTQYF,TGTGCCAGCAGCCAAGGCCCCGTACTAGGTTCGGATACGCAGTATTTT
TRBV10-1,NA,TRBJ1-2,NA,CATTGNYGYTF,TGCGCCACTACAGGTAACTATGGCTACACCTTC
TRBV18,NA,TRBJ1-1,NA,CASSPTALDTEAFF,TGTGCCAGCTCACCTACTGCCTTGGACACTGAAGCTTTCTTT
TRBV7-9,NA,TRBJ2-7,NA,CASSHQGPYEQYF,TGTGCCAGCAGCCACCAGGGGCCCTACGAGCAGTACTTC
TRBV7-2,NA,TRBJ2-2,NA,CASSLDRGGTGELFF,TGTGCCAGCAGCTTAGACAGGGGAGGTACCGGGGAGCTGTTTTTT
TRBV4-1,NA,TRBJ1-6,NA,CASSQATSSYGGFNSPLHF,TGCGCCAGCAGCCAAGCCACCTCGAGTTACGGGGGTTTTAATTCACCCCTCCACTTT
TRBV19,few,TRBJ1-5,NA,CASRIGTGLDSNQPQHF,TGTGCCAGTAGAATAGGTACGGGGTTGGACAGCAATCAGCCCCAGCATTTT
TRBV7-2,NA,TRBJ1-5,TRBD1,CASSLTGGWSNQPQHF,TGTGCCAGCAGCCTTACAGGGGGCTGGAGCAATCAGCCCCAGCATTTT
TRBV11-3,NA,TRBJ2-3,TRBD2,CASSSGTSGEADTQYF,TGTGCCAGCAGCTCAGGGACTAGCGGGGAGGCGGATACGCAGTATTTT
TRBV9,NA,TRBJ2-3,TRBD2,CASSWSQSGGDTDTQYF,TGTGCCAGCAGCTGGTCCCAAAGCGGGGGGGACACAGATACGCAGTATTTT
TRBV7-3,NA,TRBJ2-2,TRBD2,CASSPNSGVNTGELFF,TGTGCCAGCAGCCCCAATAGCGGGGTGAACACCGGGGAGCTGTTTTTT
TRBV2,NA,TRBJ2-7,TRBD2,CASSEGLAGGYEQYF,TGTGCCAGCAGTGAAGGGTTAGCGGGAGGCTACGAGCAGTACTTC
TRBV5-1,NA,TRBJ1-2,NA,CASSLGGDYGYTF,TGCGCCAGCAGCTTGGGAGGTGACTATGGCTACACCTTC
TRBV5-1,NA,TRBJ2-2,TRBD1,CASSPDRGNTGELFF,TGCGCCAGCAGCCCAGACAGGGGGAACACCGGGGAGCTGTTTTTT
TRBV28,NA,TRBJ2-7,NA,CASSLDLSYEQYF,TGTGCCAGCAGTCTGGACTTATCCTACGAGCAGTACTTC
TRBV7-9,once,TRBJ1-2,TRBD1,CASSLAGTGGYGYTF,TGTGCCAGCAGCTTAGCCGGGACAGGGGGCTATGGCTACACCTTC
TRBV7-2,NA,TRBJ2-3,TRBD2,CASSPYRRTSGFRVDTQYF,TGTGCCAGCAGCCCCTACCGACGGACTAGCGGGTTTAGGGTAGATACGCAGTATTTT
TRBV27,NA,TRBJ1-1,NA,CASSLLPAGVYSGRAFF,TGTGCCAGCAGTTTACTCCCCGCCGGGGTATATTCGGGCCGCGCTTTCTTT
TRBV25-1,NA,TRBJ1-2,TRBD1,CASSDHSRQGRNGYTF,TGTGCCAGCAGTGACCACTCCCGACAGGGCCGTAACGGCTACACCTTC
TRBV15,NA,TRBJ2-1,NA,CATSRAGEFNNEQFF,TGTGCCACCAGCAGGGCAGGGGAGTTCAATAATGAGCAGTTCTTC
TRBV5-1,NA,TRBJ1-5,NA,CASSLVGHNLRQPQHF,TGCGCCAGCAGCTTGGTAGGTCACAACCTCAGGCAGCCCCAGCATTTT
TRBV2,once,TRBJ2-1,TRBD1,CASSARTGGVYNEQFF,TGTGCCAGCAGTGCAAGGACAGGGGGCGTCTACAATGAGCAGTTCTTC
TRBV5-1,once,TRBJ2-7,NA,CASSLPGYEQYF,TGCGCCAGCAGCTTGCCGGGTTACGAGCAGTACTTC
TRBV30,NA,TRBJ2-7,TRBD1,CAWSPFVQGVYEQYF,TGTGCCTGGAGTCCTTTTGTCCAGGGGGTCTACGAGCAGTACTTC
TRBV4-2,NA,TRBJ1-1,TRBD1,CASSQELTGATMAFF,TGTGCCAGCAGCCAAGAGCTCACAGGGGCGACTATGGCTTTCTTT
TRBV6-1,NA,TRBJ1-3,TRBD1,CASSRDRGLGNTIYF,TGTGCCAGCAGTAGGGACAGGGGATTAGGAAACACCATATATTTT
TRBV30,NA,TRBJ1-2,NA,CAWEMDSYGYTF,TGTGCCTGGGAAATGGACAGTTACGGCTACACCTTC
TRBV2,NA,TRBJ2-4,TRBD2,CASSTTAGLAKNIQYF,TGTGCCAGCAGTACCACAGCGGGGCTAGCCAAAAACATTCAGTACTTC
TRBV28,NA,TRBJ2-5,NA,CASSLTLAPEAQETQYF,TGTGCCAGCAGTTTAACCCTAGCCCCCGAAGCACAAGAGACCCAGTACTTC
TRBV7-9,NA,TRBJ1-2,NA,CASSLGANNYGYTF,TGTGCCAGCAGCTTAGGGGCCAATAACTATGGCTACACCTTC
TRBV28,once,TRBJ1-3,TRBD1,CASSTDRGPNTIYF,TGTGCCAGCAGTACAGACAGGGGGCCAAACACCATATATTTT